The 27 T cell receptor beta chains below come from one sample, sequenced in a study of shared clonotypes between healthy human individuals. Naive CD8 cells lacked CD45RO, underwent positive selection for CCR7 and left out terminally differentiated effector memory CD45RA+ cells. The data were produced by immunoSEQ multiplex PCR, yet TCRdb's version contains in-frame clones alone and is incomplete. The repertoire has about 820,000 clones, 90% to 95% of them found once; the top ten carry less than 25%. The sequenced sample was naive CD8+ T cells sorted from blood. The origin of the receptors is a young man in good health.

This sequence joins TRBV20-1 and TRBJ2-1; TRBD1 might be the D (5 bases). The CDR3 consists of 11 residues. Germline lookup yields CDR1 DFQATT and CDR2 SNEGSKA (reference sequence). Trimming removed 0 bases at V and 10 bases at J, with 7 bases between. The CDR3 loop is CSARDRQEQFF. In DNA, the CDR3 is TGCAGTGCTAGAGATCGACAGGAGCAGTTCTTC.

As concerns this clone: This specimen includes other DNA sequences encoding the same CDR3. The V and J genes are TRBV5-1 and TRBJ1-1; maybe TRBD1 (5 bases). The CDR3 is 15 amino acids. Looked up from germline, CDR1 is SGHRS and CDR2 is YFSETQ. Trimming removed 0 bases at V and 0 bases at J, with 9 bases between. CDR3 nucleotide sequence: TGCGCCAGCAGCTTGGAGCCAGGGATGAACACTGAAGCTTTCTTT. Translating it yields CASSLEPGMNTEAFF.

The CDR3 here is CASSPRTGGLPVQYF. As DNA, the CDR3 is TGTGCCAGCAGCCCGAGGACGGGGGGCCTTCCAGTGCAGTACTTC. The rearrangement links TRBV5-6 to TRBJ2-7; D may be TRBD2 (7 bases). The CDR3 length is 15 residues. Trimming took 4 bases from V and 9 from J, leaving 23 bases between them. CDR1 and CDR2 from the germline V gene are SGHDT and YYEEEE.

The V call is TRBV7-2, the J call TRBJ1-2; 11 bases are shared with TRBD1. The CDR3 consists of 17 residues. Germline V gives CDR1 SGHTA, CDR2 FQGNSA. The V segment lost 1 base and the J segment 3 bases; nucleotides outside the gene matches: 7. This CDR3 reads CASSLGPGQGAYYGYTF. The CDR3 DNA is TGTGCCAGCAGCTTAGGACCTGGACAGGGGGCTTACTATGGCTACACCTTC.

This clone appeared a few times. The chain is built from TRBV27 and TRBJ2-1; 7 nucleotides align to TRBD2. The CDR3 spans 15 residues. CDR1 MNHEY and CDR2 SMNVEV come from the germline V gene (reference sequence). The junction had 3 bases not matched to a gene; V was cut back by 2 bases and J by 2 bases. The CDR3 DNA is TGTGCCAGCAGTTTAGCGGGAGTGGCCTACAATGAGCAGTTCTTC. It yields the protein CASSLAGVAYNEQFF.

The V and J genes are TRBV9 and TRBJ1-4, with D possibly matching TRBD1 (5 bases). Germline CDR1 reads SGDLS; CDR2 reads YYNGEE. The V end was cut by 4 bases, the J end by 6 bases, with 13 bases between. The CDR3 is made up of 14 amino acids. Here the CDR3 DNA reads TGTGCCAGCAGCCGGGCCGGGGGTGATGAAAAACTGTTTTTT. Its protein product is CASSRAGGDEKLFF. Using reference TRBV9 and TRBJ1-4 for the parts outside the CDR3, the full variable domain is DSGVTQTPKHLITATGQRVTLRCSPRSGDLSVYWYQQSLDQGLQFLIQYYNGEERAKGNILERFSAQQFPDLHSELNLSSLELGDSALYFCASSRAGGDEKLFFGSGTQLSVL.

The chain employs TRBV19 and TRBJ2-3; D is perhaps TRBD2 (5 bases). This CDR3 spans 16 amino acids. CDR1 and CDR2 from the germline V gene are LNHDA and SQIVND (reference sequence). The V gene lost 5 bases and the J gene lost 2 bases, with 17 bases spanning the gap. The chain's CDR3 is CASSPQGSAPTDTQYF. The CDR3, as DNA: TGTGCCAGTAGTCCCCAAGGGAGCGCTCCCACAGATACGCAGTATTTT.

The chain has TRBV4-2 and TRBJ1-5; D might be TRBD1 (6 bases). The CDR3 length is 14 residues. Germline lookup yields CDR1 LGHNA and CDR2 YNFKEQ. V dropped 1 base and J dropped 4 bases, with 8 bases sitting between them. The CDR3: CASSQGTANQPQHF. The CDR3 nucleotides are TGTGCCAGCAGCCAAGGGACAGCTAATCAGCCCCAGCATTTT.

The chain recombines TRBV7-8 with TRBJ2-1; D possibly matches TRBD1 or TRBD2 (5 bases each). The CDR3 length is 15 residues. The germline CDR1 and CDR2 sequences are SGHVS and FQNEAQ. Trimming removed 5 bases at V and 0 bases at J, with 11 bases between. The CDR3 bases are TGTGCCAGCAGCGAGGGACCCAGCTCCTACAATGAGCAGTTCTTC. Its translation is CASSEGPSSYNEQFF.

The chain joins TRBV5-6 to TRBJ2-1, with D possibly being TRBD1 or TRBD2 (6 bases each). This CDR3 spans 14 amino acids. With 1 base removed from V and 7 bases from J, the gap between germline ends came to 12 bases. Germline V gene sequence: CDR1 SGHDT, CDR2 YYEEEE. This CDR3 reads CASSLSEGGNEQFF. CDR3 DNA: TGTGCCAGCAGCTTGTCAGAAGGGGGGAATGAGCAGTTCTTC.

The V call is TRBV14, the J call TRBJ2-7; D possibly corresponds to TRBD1 (5 bases). Germline CDR1 SGHDN, CDR2 FVKESK. The CDR3 sequence is 15 residues long. Trimming shortened V by 5 bases and J by 0 bases, and 14 bases separated the two germline ends. DNA of the CDR3: TGTGCCAGCAGCAATCCGACAGCTTTCTCCTACGAGCAGTACTTC. This encodes CASSNPTAFSYEQYF.

The genes are TRBV28 and TRBJ2-2; D call uncertain. Trimming pared 6 bases from V and 4 bases from J, leaving 12 bases between. From germline, CDR1 is MDHEN and CDR2 SYDVKM. The CDR3 length is 14 residues. CDR3 loop: CASRKTVGTGELFF. The CDR3 DNA sequence: TGTGCCAGCAGGAAAACGGTGGGCACCGGGGAGCTGTTTTTT.

This rearrangement joins TRBV5-1 to TRBJ1-4; D ambiguous. The germline V gene encodes CDR1 SGHRS and CDR2 YFSETQ. The CDR3 runs 15 residues. V lost 1 base and J 5 bases, leaving 12 bases between the germline ends. This CDR3 reads CASSLRTDMNEKLFF. The CDR3 nucleotides read TGCGCCAGCAGCTTGAGGACCGACATGAATGAAAAACTGTTTTTT.

This chain uses TRBV2 with TRBJ2-6; D possibly corresponds to TRBD1 (6 bases). This CDR3 has 17 amino acids. From germline, CDR1 is SNHLY and CDR2 FYNNEI. The V end was cut by 8 bases, the J end by 0 bases, with 17 bases between. DNA for the CDR3: TGTGCCAGCCGTAGCAGGGACATAAGCTCTGGGGCCAACGTCCTGACTTTC. This codes for CASRSRDISSGANVLTF.

The chain uses TRBV13 and TRBJ1-1, with 7 nucleotides matching TRBD1. V shed 8 bases and J 0 bases; nucleotides not matched to a gene: 9. In germline, CDR1 is PRHDT, CDR2 FYEKMQ (reference sequence). CDR3 length: 15 amino acids. The CDR3 sequence is CASQRGLVMNTEAFF. CDR3 in DNA: TGTGCCAGCCAGAGGGGGCTGGTGATGAACACTGAAGCTTTCTTT.

The chain uses TRBV20-1 and TRBJ1-1, with D unresolved. Germline CDR1 reads DFQATT; CDR2 reads SNEGSKA (reference sequence). CDR3 length equals 10 residues. Trimming removed 8 bases at V and 4 bases at J, with 8 bases between. In DNA form, the CDR3 reads TGCAGTCCTAAGAGCACTGAAGCTTTCTTT. It specifies CSPKSTEAFF.

The chain links TRBV28 to TRBJ2-2; D not resolved. Trimming left V 4 bases short and J 0 bases short, with 15 bases between. The CDR3 is 17 amino acids. CDR1 and CDR2 from the germline V gene are MDHEN and SYDVKM. CDR3 nucleotides: TGTGCCAGCAGTTCCGGCTTTGTCCTGACGAACACCGGGGAGCTGTTTTTT. It translates to CASSSGFVLTNTGELFF.

The CDR3 bases are TGCGCCAGCAGCCAAGATGGGTCCGGGATTCGTCAGCCCCAGTATTTT. Translation: CASSQDGSGIRQPQYF. The chain carries TRBV4-3 and TRBJ1-5; a possible D gene is TRBD2 (5 bases). The end of the DNA is better explained by TRBJ2-3, so the J call may be wrong. This CDR3 is 16 amino acids long. CDR1 and CDR2 (germline): LGHNA, YSLEER.

The rearrangement links TRBV9 to TRBJ2-1; weak D call: TRBD1 (6 bases). This CDR3 has 19 residues. V lost 2 bases and J lost 0, with 21 bases in between. Germline loops: CDR1 SGDLS, CDR2 YYNGEE. DNA for the CDR3: TGTGCCAGCAGCGTCACCCAGGCCATTCAGGGGTACTCCTACAATGAGCAGTTCTTC. Translated: CASSVTQAIQGYSYNEQFF.

The chain carries TRBV6-1 and TRBJ2-7; D uncertain. With 8 bases removed from V and 4 bases from J, the gap between germline ends came to 6 bases. Germline CDR1 is MNHNS and CDR2 is SASEGT. This CDR3 has 10 amino acids. The CDR3 here is CASRQYEQYF. The CDR3 DNA sequence: TGTGCCAGCCGGCAGTACGAGCAGTACTTC.

The J gene is TRBJ2-1, the V gene TRBV27, with D possibly TRBD2 on 6 matching bases. Germline loops: CDR1 MNHEY, CDR2 SMNVEV (reference sequence). The CDR3 totals 18 residues. The V and J ends lost 0 bases and 6 bases respectively, with 21 bases between them. In DNA, the CDR3 is TGTGCCAGCAGTTTATCCGTCTCGGGAAGGGTGGGGGGCAATGAGCAGTTCTTC. Protein: CASSLSVSGRVGGNEQFF.

This clone turned up a few times. The chain carries TRBV6-1 and TRBJ2-1; D unresolved. Trimming stripped 7 bases from V and 4 bases from J, with 11 bases between. The CDR3 consists of 13 residues. Germline V lookup: CDR1 MNHNS, CDR2 SASEGT. CDR3 protein: CASIGVLYNEQFF. DNA for the CDR3: TGTGCCAGCATTGGGGTTTTATACAATGAGCAGTTCTTC.

CDR3 nucleotides: TGTGCCAGCAAAATAGCGGGAGGGACCGGGGAGCTGTTTTTT. It encodes CASKIAGGTGELFF. The J gene is TRBJ2-2, the V gene TRBV27; 11 bases fit TRBD2. From germline, CDR1 is MNHEY and CDR2 SMNVEV (reference sequence). The CDR3 covers 14 residues. Unmatched junction bases numbered 3, after V lost 7 bases and J lost 5 bases.

CDR3 sequence (DNA): TGTGCCAGCAGCCCCATTGACAGGGTTGACAATCAGCCCCAGCATTTT. Its protein is CASSPIDRVDNQPQHF. The chain has TRBV6-6 and TRBJ1-5; 7 nucleotides agree with TRBD1. The V gene's germline CDR1 is MNHNY and CDR2 SVGAGI (reference sequence). This CDR3 is built from 16 residues. The J segment lost 3 bases and the V segment lost 6 bases, leaving 11 bases of the junction unmatched.

The rearrangement links TRBV5-6 to TRBJ2-1; 8 nucleotides line up with TRBD2. This CDR3 is built from 17 residues. Germline values: CDR1 SGHDT, CDR2 YYEEEE. V shed 1 base and J 3 bases; nucleotides not matched to a gene: 9. The CDR3 DNA sequence: TGTGCCAGCAGCTTGAGCCGACGGGAGGGCCTCTACAATGAGCAGTTCTTC. Its protein product is CASSLSRREGLYNEQFF.

The chain joins TRBV27 to TRBJ2-3, with D uncertain. Germline V lookup: CDR1 MNHEY, CDR2 SMNVEV (reference sequence). V lost 5 bases and J lost 2, with 20 bases in between. The CDR3 consists of 17 residues. The CDR3 reads CASSTYLRQLVTDTQYF. In DNA, the CDR3 is TGTGCCAGCAGTACATACCTCAGACAATTAGTCACAGATACGCAGTATTTT.

The chain combines TRBV7-6 with TRBJ2-7; the match to TRBD1 covers 7 bases. CDR3 length equals 15 residues. Trimming cost V 5 bases and J 4 bases; bases outside gene matches: 11. In germline, CDR1 is SGHVS, CDR2 FNYEAQ. DNA of the CDR3: TGTGCCAGCAGCCTCAGGACAGGTTGGAGGTACGAGCAGTACTTC. Its protein is CASSLRTGWRYEQYF. Drawing the rest from reference TRBV7-6 and TRBJ2-7, the complete variable domain is GAGVSQSPRYKVTKRGQDVALRCDPISGHVSLYWYRQALGQGPEFLTYFNYEAQQDKSGLPNDRFSAERPEGSISTLTIQRTEQRDSAMYRCASSLRTGWRYEQYFGPGTRLTVT.